Each of the 10 T cell receptor beta chains below was sequenced from the same sample in a study of T cell repertoires in cytomegalovirus infection. TCRdb called the reads again in MiXCR, with one record for every CDR3 protein. The data hold a few hundred thousand distinct CDR3 sequences, with more than 9% observed a single time. Sequencing was carried out using PBMCs. The receptors derive from a human donor in good health (CMV status not recorded). Some clones in this sample may be carry-over from other donors' samples.

This clonotype was seen only a few times. The CDR3 protein is CAVKGRANTEAFF. The CDR3 nucleotides read TGTGCCGTCAAGGGGAGGGCGAACACTGAAGCTTTCTTT. V and J are TRBV7-2 and TRBJ1-1; a possible D gene is TRBD1 (5 bases). Between the trimmed V and J ends, which lost 11 bases and 1 base, there was a span of 14 bases. Germline values: CDR1 SGHTA, CDR2 FQGNSA. CDR3 length equals 13 residues. Variable domain in full (rest from reference TRBV7-2 and TRBJ1-1): GAGVSQSPSNKVTEKGKDVELRCDPISGHTALYWYRQSLGQGLEFLIYFQGNSAPDKSGLPSDRFSAERTGGSVSTLTIQRTQQEDSAVYLCAVKGRANTEAFFGQGTRLTVV.

This clonotype has a handful of counts. V is TRBV6-2 or TRBV6-3 and J is TRBJ1-1, with D hard to call. V gave up 0 bases and J gave up 2 bases, with 7 bases separating them. The V gene's germline CDR1 is MNHEY and CDR2 SVGEGT. The CDR3 sequence is 14 residues long. CDR3 sequence: CASSYSELNTEAFF. The CDR3 nucleotides are TGTGCCAGCAGTTACTCGGAATTAAACACTGAAGCTTTCTTT.

In this sample, this clonotype turned up many times. This chain connects TRBV18 to TRBJ1-1; TRBD1 is a possible D gene (5 bases). V lost 6 bases and J 1 base, leaving 12 bases between the germline ends. CDR3 size: 14 residues. Germline V gene data show CDR1 as KGHSH and CDR2 as LQKENI. The CDR3 DNA follows: TGTGCCAGCTCGCTACAAGGGACGAACACTGAAGCTTTCTTT. This gives the protein CASSLQGTNTEAFF.

The J gene is TRBJ1-2, the V gene TRBV10-3; TRBD1 is a possible D gene (5 bases). The CDR3 has 15 amino acids. Trimming took off 3 bases at V and 8 bases at J, with 19 bases between the two ends. The germline CDR1 and CDR2 sequences are ENHRY and SYGVKD. In DNA, the CDR3 is TGTGCCATCAGTGACCCCTCGGGGCTAAAAAAGGGCTACACCTTC. Its protein product is CAISDPSGLKKGYTF.

The J gene is TRBJ2-5, the V gene TRBV12-3 or TRBV12-4; D not resolved. V dropped 3 bases and J dropped 9 bases, with 11 bases sitting between them. This CDR3 is built from 12 residues. The CDR3 region is CASSFRLESQYF. CDR3 DNA sequence: TGTGCCAGCAGTTTTAGACTTGAATCCCAGTACTTC.

V and J are TRBV30 and TRBJ1-4; weak D call: TRBD1 (5 bases). Trimming left V 8 bases short and J 8 bases short, with 9 bases between. The CDR3 has 10 amino acids. Germline V gene data show CDR1 as GTSNPN and CDR2 as SVGIG (reference sequence). As DNA, the CDR3 is TGTGCCGGAAGGGGAGAAAAACTGTTTTTT. The encoded protein is CAGRGEKLFF.

This clonotype was detected a few times. The rearrangement links TRBV7-2 to TRBJ2-3; 14 bases are a match to TRBD2. CDR1 is SGHTA, CDR2 FQGNSA, per germline. J was trimmed by 0 bases and V by 5 bases; bases with no gene match: 13. The CDR3 length is 20 residues. The chain's CDR3 is CASSPVLTSGGVSSTDTQYF. The CDR3 DNA follows: TGTGCCAGCAGCCCCGTGCTGACTAGCGGGGGGGTCTCTAGCACAGATACGCAGTATTTT.

This clonotype was counted many times. The chain links TRBV7-2 to TRBJ1-6, with D perhaps matching TRBD1 (6 bases). The CDR3 is made up of 17 amino acids. Germline CDR1 is SGHTA and CDR2 is FQGNSA. V dropped 7 bases and J dropped 13 bases, with 29 bases sitting between them. The CDR3 here is CASTLGGGLGTSHPLHF. The CDR3 nucleotides read TGTGCCAGCACCCTGGGGGGGGGCCTTGGGACTAGCCACCCCCTCCACTTT. Together with reference TRBV7-2 and TRBJ1-6, the CDR3 gives the full variable domain: GAGVSQSPSNKVTEKGKDVELRCDPISGHTALYWYRQSLGQGLEFLIYFQGNSAPDKSGLPSDRFSAERTGGSVSTLTIQRTQQEDSAVYLCASTLGGGLGTSHPLHFGNGTRLTVT.

This clonotype was observed a handful of times. This sequence joins TRBV5-6 and TRBJ1-1, with 7 bases aligning to TRBD1. Per the germline V gene, CDR1 is SGHDT and CDR2 is YYEEEE. This CDR3 spans 15 amino acids. J lost 5 bases, V lost 3 bases, and 10 bases had no gene match. The CDR3 region has the DNA TGTGCCAGCAGCTCTTTCGACAGGGCGAGTACTGAAGCTTTCTTT. Translated, it gives CASSSFDRASTEAFF.

This clonotype has a handful of counts. The chain carries TRBV28 and TRBJ2-5; TRBD1 or TRBD2 may be the D gene (5 bases each). The CDR3 covers 14 residues. Germline CDR1 and CDR2: MDHEN and SYDVKM. V was pared by 5 bases and J by 5 bases, with 15 bases between. CDR3 in amino acids: CASSTPGGSETQYF. Written as DNA, the CDR3 is TGTGCCAGCAGTACTCCTGGGGGTTCTGAGACCCAGTACTTC.